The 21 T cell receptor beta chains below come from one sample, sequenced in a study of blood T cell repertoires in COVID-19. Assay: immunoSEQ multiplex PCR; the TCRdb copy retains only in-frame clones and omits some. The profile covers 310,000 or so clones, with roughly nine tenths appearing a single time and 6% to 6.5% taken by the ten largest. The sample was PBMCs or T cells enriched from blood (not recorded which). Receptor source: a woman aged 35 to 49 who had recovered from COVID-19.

CDR3 in amino acids: CASSSDRGQKSDEKLFF. The CDR3 nucleotides read TGCGCCAGCAGCTCCGACAGGGGGCAGAAAAGTGATGAAAAACTGTTTTTT. J is TRBJ1-4 and V is TRBV4-3, with 10 bases identical to TRBD1. The V segment lost 5 bases and the J segment 6 bases; nucleotides outside the gene matches: 12. From germline, CDR1 is LGHNA and CDR2 YSLEER. The CDR3 is 17 residues long.

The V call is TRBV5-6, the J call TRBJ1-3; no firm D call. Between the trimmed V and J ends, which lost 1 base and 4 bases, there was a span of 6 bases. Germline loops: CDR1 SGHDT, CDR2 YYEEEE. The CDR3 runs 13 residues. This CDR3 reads CASSLFLGNTIYF. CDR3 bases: TGTGCCAGCAGCTTGTTTCTAGGAAACACCATATATTTT. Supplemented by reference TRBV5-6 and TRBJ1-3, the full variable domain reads DAGVTQSPTHLIKTRGQQVTLRCSPKSGHDTVSWYQQALGQGPQFIFQYYEEEERQRGNFPDRFSGHQFPNYSSELNVNALLLGDSALYLCASSLFLGNTIYFGEGSWLTVV.

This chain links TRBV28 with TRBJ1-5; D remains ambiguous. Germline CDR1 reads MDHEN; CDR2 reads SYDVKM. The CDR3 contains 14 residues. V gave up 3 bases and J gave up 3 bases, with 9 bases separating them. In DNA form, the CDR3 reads TGTGCCAGCAGTTTCGCGAGAAACAATCAGCCCCAGCATTTT. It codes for CASSFARNNQPQHF.

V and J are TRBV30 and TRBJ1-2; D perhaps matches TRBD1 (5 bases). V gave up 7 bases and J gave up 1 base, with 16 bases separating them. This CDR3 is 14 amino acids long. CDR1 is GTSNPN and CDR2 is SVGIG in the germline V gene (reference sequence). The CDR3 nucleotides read TGTGCCTATCGGGGGGTTCTGGATAACTATGGCTACACCTTC. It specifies CAYRGVLDNYGYTF.

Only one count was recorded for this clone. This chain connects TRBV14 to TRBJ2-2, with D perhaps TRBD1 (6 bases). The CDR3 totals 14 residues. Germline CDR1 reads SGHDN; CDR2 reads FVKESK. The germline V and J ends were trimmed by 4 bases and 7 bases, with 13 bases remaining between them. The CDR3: CASSPAGAFGELFF. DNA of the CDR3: TGTGCCAGCAGCCCCGCAGGGGCGTTCGGGGAGCTGTTTTTT.

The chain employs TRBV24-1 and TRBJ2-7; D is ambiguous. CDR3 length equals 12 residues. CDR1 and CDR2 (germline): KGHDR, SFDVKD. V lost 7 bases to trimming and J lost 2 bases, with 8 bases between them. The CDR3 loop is CATRGGPYEQYF. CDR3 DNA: TGTGCCACCAGAGGTGGGCCCTACGAGCAGTACTTC.

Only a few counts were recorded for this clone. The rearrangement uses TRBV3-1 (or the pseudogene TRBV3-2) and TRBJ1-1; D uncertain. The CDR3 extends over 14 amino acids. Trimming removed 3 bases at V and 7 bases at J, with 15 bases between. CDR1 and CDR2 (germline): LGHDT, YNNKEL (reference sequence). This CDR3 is CASSHEGRWSEAFF. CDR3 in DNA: TGTGCCAGCAGCCACGAAGGGAGGTGGAGTGAAGCTTTCTTT.

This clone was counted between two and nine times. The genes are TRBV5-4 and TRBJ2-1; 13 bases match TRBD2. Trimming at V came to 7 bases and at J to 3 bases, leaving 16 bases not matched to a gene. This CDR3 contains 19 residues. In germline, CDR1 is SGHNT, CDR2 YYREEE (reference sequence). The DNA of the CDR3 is TGTGCCAGCGCCGCCAAAAGGACTAGCGGGAGAAACGTCTACAATGAGCAGTTCTTC. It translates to CASAAKRTSGRNVYNEQFF.

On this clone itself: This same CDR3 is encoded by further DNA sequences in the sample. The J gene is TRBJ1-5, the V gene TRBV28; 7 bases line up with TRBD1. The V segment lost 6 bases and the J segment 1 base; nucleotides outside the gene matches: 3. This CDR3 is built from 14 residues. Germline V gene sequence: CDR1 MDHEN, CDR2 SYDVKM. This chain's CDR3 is CASSPGGSNQPQHF. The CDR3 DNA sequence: TGTGCCAGCAGCCCAGGGGGGAGCAATCAGCCCCAGCATTTT.

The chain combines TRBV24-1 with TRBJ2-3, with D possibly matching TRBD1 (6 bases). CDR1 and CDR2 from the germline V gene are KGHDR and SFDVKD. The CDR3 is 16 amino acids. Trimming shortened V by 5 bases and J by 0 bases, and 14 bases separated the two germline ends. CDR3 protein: CATSGSWDTSTDTQYF. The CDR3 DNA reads TGTGCCACCAGTGGGTCTTGGGACACTAGCACAGATACGCAGTATTTT.

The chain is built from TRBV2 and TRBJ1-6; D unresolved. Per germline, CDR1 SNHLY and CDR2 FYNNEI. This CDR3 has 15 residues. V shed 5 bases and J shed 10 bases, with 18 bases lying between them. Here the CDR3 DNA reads TGTGCCAGCAGTCAAAGCCCGTCTGGCGGGTCACCCCTCCACTTT. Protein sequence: CASSQSPSGGSPLHF.

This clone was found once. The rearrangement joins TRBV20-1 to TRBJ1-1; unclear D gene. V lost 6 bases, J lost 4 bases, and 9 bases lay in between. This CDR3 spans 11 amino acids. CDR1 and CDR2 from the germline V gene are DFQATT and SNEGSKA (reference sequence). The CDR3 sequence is CSAQGGTEAFF. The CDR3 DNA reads TGCAGTGCCCAAGGCGGCACTGAAGCTTTCTTT.

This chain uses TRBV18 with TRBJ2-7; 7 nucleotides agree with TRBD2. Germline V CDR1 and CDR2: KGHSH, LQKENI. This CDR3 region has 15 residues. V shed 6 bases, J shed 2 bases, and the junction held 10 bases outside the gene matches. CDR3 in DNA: TGTGCCAGCTCTCCGGGGGAGGGAGTGACCTACGAGCAGTACTTC. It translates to CASSPGEGVTYEQYF.

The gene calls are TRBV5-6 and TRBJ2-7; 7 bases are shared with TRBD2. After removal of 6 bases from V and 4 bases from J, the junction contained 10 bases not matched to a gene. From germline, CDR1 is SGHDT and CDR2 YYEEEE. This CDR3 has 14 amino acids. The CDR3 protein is CASNERDYEYEQYF. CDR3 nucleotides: TGTGCCAGCAACGAGAGGGACTACGAATACGAGCAGTACTTC.

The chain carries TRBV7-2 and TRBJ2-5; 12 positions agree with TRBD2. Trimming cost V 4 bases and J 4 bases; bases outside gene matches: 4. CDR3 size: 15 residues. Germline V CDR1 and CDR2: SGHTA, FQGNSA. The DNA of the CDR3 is TGTGCCAGCAGCTCCACTAGCGGGGGGCGAGAGACCCAGTACTTC. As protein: CASSSTSGGRETQYF.

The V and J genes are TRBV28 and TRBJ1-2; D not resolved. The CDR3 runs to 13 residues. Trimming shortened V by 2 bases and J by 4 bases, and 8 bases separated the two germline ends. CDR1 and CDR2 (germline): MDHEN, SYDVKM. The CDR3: CASSLGGPYGYTF. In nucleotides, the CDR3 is TGTGCCAGCAGTTTAGGAGGACCCTATGGCTACACCTTC.

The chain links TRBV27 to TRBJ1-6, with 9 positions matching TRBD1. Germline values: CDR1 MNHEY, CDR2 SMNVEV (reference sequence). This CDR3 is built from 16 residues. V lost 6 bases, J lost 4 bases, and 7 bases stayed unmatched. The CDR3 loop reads CASSYRGHGYNSPLHF. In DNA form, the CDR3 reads TGTGCCAGCAGCTACAGGGGGCACGGGTATAATTCACCCCTCCACTTT.

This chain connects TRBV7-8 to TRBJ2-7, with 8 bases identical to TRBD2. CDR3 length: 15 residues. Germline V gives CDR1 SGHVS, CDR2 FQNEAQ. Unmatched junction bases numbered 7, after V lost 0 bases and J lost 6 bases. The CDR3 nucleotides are TGTGCCAGCAGCTTAGCCCCGGGACTAGGCTCCGAGCAGTACTTC. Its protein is CASSLAPGLGSEQYF.

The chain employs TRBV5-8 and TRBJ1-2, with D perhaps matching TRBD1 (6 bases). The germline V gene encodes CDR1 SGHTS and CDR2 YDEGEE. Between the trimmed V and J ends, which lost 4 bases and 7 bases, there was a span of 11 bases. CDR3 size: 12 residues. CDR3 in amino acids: CASSRTASGYTF. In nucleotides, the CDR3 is TGTGCCAGCAGCCGGACAGCTAGTGGCTACACCTTC.

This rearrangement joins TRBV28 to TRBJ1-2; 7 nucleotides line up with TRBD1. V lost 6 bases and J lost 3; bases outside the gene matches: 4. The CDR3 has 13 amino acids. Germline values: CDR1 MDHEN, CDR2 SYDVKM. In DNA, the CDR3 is TGTGCCAGCAGCACGACAGGGCACTATGGCTACACCTTC. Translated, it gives CASSTTGHYGYTF.

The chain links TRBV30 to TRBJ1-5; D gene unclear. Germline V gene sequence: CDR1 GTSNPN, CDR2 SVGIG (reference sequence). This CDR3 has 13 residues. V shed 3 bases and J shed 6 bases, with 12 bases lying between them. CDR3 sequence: CAWRTNAGQPQHF. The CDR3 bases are TGTGCCTGGAGAACGAACGCCGGTCAGCCCCAGCATTTT.